Listed here is a single T cell receptor beta chain. The specificity of this receptor is unknown. The junction departs from germline at one end; a sequencing error may be responsible. The record originates from a study of vaccination and CD4 T cells after COVID-19 (dated by TCRdb to 2022 to 2024). With regard to the full study: SARS-CoV-2 positivity had been established in the convalescent patients by nasal swab PCR, and mild disease was recorded in eight to ten of these patients and severe disease in one. The convalescent cohort comprised six males and four females, including two Hispanic individuals, seven Caucasians, two Asians and one multiracial person. Participants got two doses of the Pfizer-BioNTech BNT162b2 vaccine (n=8) or two doses of the Moderna mRNA-1273 vaccine (n=2). Post-COVID blood samples were collected from convalescent patients a median of around 100 days after diagnosis, with a range of roughly 30 to 161 days. Post-vaccine blood samples were obtained a median of approximately 70 days after the second vaccine dose, with a range of roughly 14 to 241 days. The cultures were stimulated with overlapping spike peptide pools from SARS-CoV-2 and from the common cold coronaviruses HCoV-NL63, HCoV-OC43 and HCoV-229E. In control cultures, a CEFX viral epitope pool was used as positive control, an HIV-1 Nef peptide pool was used as negative control, or no peptide was added. In under 13 COVID-19 convalescent patients and a handful of infection-naive healthy vaccine recipients, researchers compared the spike-specific CD4+ TCR repertoire from before mRNA vaccination with the repertoire from after. Results the study describes overall, beyond this receptor: The study included relatively few convalescent patients and did not analyze early timepoints after natural infection. Among convalescent patients, a median around 86% of the SARS-CoV-2-reactive clones seen after vaccination appeared only after vaccination, which suggests priming specific to the vaccine. Of the vaccine-specific clones found in convalescent patients, nearly all (304 of 307) were mono-reactive for SARS-CoV-2 spike instead of being cross-reactive with common cold coronaviruses. An increase in the median number of SARS-CoV-2-reactive clonotypes from approximately 20 after infection to 38 after vaccination was observed, but the change was not found to be significant.

Libraries came from PCR. DNA from cultured CD4+ T cells was subjected to TCR sequencing with the Oncomine TCR Beta short-read assay at the Johns Hopkins FTIC core. The QIAamp micro DNA kit was used to extract genomic DNA from the cultured CD4+ T cells. Oncomine TCR Beta libraries made from cultured CD4+ T cells were pooled using unique dual indexes and sequenced on an Illumina iSeq 100. The study's processing was this. Non-productive sequences were removed, and CDR3s that did not start with C, did not end with F or W, or were shorter than 7 amino acids were discarded. Antigen-specific clonotypes were identified with the MANAFEST web application by comparing peptide-stimulated wells with reference and other culture wells. An FDR below 0.05, an odds ratio above 5, and a productive frequency above 0.1% in at least two of three replicate wells were required for clones to be considered positive. Clonotypes that were significantly expanded in both SARS-CoV-2 spike wells and at least one common cold coronavirus spike condition were defined as cross-reactive. Similarity between CDR3 sequences was evaluated in R version 3.6.1 using Levenshtein distances (stringdist) and unrooted phylogenetic trees (ape). TCRdb redid the processing of the public reads, applying fastp at Q25 and MiXCR, and retained in-frame beta chains. For every CDR3 protein sequence, its rows merge into one entry that carries the most common genes and DNA. The V and J calls follow TCRdb's processing rather than the paper's. The sample table holds roughly 14,000 distinct CDR3 sequences, of which roughly 51% were seen once. In total, the top ten clones hold more than 9% of the sample.

Sample treatment or condition, as interpreted from the label and publication: roughly ten-day PBMC culture with coronavirus spike peptide pools or control peptides (ViraFEST assay). To expand antigen-specific T cells with peptide pools and then pick out the expanded clonotypes through TCR sequencing, the study relied on the ViraFEST assay. The convalescent patients' positive SARS-CoV-2 PCR tests fell between March and December 2020, which was before the Alpha, Beta and Delta variants emerged in the United States. PBMCs were cultured at under 2.5 million per well in IMDM supplemented with approximately 5% human AB serum and 8.5 to 10 IU/ml IL-2, with around 10 ug/ml peptide pools added. Half of the culture medium was replaced with fresh IL-2-containing medium on days 3 and 7. Once the cells had been in culture for ten to eleven days, the EasySep CD4+ T cell isolation kit was used to isolate CD4+ T cells by negative selection. Ficoll-Paque Plus gradient centrifugation was used to isolate PBMCs from whole blood, and the isolated PBMCs were then either used fresh or cryopreserved at -140C. Culture conditions were generally each tested in triplicate wells.

Per the germline V gene (reference sequence), LNHDA is the CDR1 and SQIVND is the CDR2. The CDR3 spans 19 residues, from the cysteine through the phenylalanine. CDR3 DNA is the only sequence kept; it has 57 bases, read in frame from the first base. This receptor chain uses TRBV19 and TRBJ2-3; TRBD1 matches 8 bases in the middle. This specimen consisted of CD4+ T cells from blood, cultured in vitro, obtained before SARS-CoV-2 vaccination. The clonotype was recovered from a human donor who had recovered from COVID-19. The DNA sequence is given as TGCGCCAGCAGCCATCCCCCGTTAAGACAGGGGCCGGGCACAGATACGCAGTATTTT. This translates into CASSHPPLRQGPGTDTQYF. The CDR3, completed at both ends by the reference TRBV19 and TRBJ2-3 genes, gives the full variable domain DGGITQSPKYLFRKEGQNVTLSCEQNLNHDAMYWYRQDPGQGLRLIYYSQIVNDFQKGDIAEGYSVSREKKESFPLTVTSAQKNPTAFYLCASSHPPLRQGPGTDTQYFGPGTRLTVL.